The present T cell receptor beta chain was sequenced within a study of CD8 T cells in Susac syndrome. Sequencing of TCR beta drew on CD8+ and CD4+ T cells from blood. The multiple sclerosis controls were treatment-naive patients with relapsing-remitting disease that was stable or active. While CD8+ and CD4+ T cells were isolated negatively, TEMRA cells were enriched by FACS. cDNA came from about 0.5 to 1 ug RNA primed by random hexamers. The amplification used immunoSEQ multiplex PCR on TCR beta CDR3; it spanned 54 Vbeta and 13 Jbeta. TCRdb ran MiXCR on the immunoSEQ multiplex PCR reads and lists one entry per CDR3 protein. The profile shows roughly 200,000 distinct CDR3 sequences, around 95% of them singletons. This CDR3 has 15 amino acids. V was pared by 5 bases and J by 2 bases, with 15 bases between.

The sequence came from a human donor with multiple sclerosis. The specimen sequenced was CD4+ T cells from PBMCs. The chain carries TRBV12-3 or TRBV12-4 and TRBJ1-2, with a weak D call TRBD1 (5 bases). In DNA, the CDR3 is TGTGCCAGCAGTCCTCAGGCAGGGTCCAACTATGGCTACACCTTC. Protein product: CASSPQAGSNYGYTF.